Listed here are 25 T cell receptor beta chains from one sample, sequenced in a study of blood T cell repertoires in COVID-19. TCRdb's table, derived via immunoSEQ multiplex PCR, lists solely in-frame clones and lacks some. The top ten hold roughly 6% of the sample, which has roughly 200,000 clones, 85% to 90% seen once. Specimen: peripheral blood. These TCRs come from a man between 40 and 49 years old with active or convalescent COVID-19.

The chain has TRBV3-1 (or the pseudogene TRBV3-2) and TRBJ1-4, with D maybe TRBD1 (6 bases). This CDR3 is 16 amino acids long. Germline V CDR1 and CDR2: LGHDT, YNNKEL (reference sequence). Trimming stripped 1 base from V and 4 bases from J, with 13 bases between. CDR3 sequence: CASSQGGRGFNEKLFF. The CDR3 bases are TGTGCCAGCAGCCAAGGGGGGCGGGGGTTTAATGAAAAACTGTTTTTT.

V usage is TRBV5-1 and J usage is TRBJ2-1; 7 nucleotides align to TRBD2. Trimming removed 5 bases from V and 8 bases from J; junction bases left unmatched: 13. The CDR3 loop spans 15 amino acids. Per the germline V gene, CDR1 is SGHRS and CDR2 is YFSETQ. The CDR3 loop is CASSVGLAEDHEQFF. CDR3 sequence (DNA): TGCGCCAGCAGTGTTGGTCTAGCGGAAGACCATGAGCAGTTCTTC.

The V gene is TRBV5-3, the J gene TRBJ1-5; D uncertain. TRBV5-3 is noted as an ORF with a role that remains uncertain. The CDR3 sequence is 16 residues long. Trimming shortened V by 6 bases and J by 0 bases, and 16 bases separated the two germline ends. The CDR3: CARTPRVHYSNQPQHF. The CDR3 DNA follows: TGTGCCAGAACACCACGGGTCCATTATAGCAATCAGCCCCAGCATTTT.

V and J are TRBV5-4 and TRBJ2-2, with TRBD2 matching over 9 bases. With 0 bases clipped from V and 6 bases from J, the junction kept 6 bases outside the gene matches. CDR3 length: 16 residues. From germline, CDR1 is SGHNT and CDR2 YYREEE (reference sequence). The CDR3: CASSLEAGGKAGELFF. CDR3 sequence (DNA): TGTGCCAGCAGCTTGGAGGCGGGGGGGAAGGCCGGGGAGCTGTTTTTT.

The V call is TRBV30, the J call TRBJ1-3, with D maybe TRBD1 (6 bases). This CDR3 is 14 amino acids long. Germline V gives CDR1 GTSNPN, CDR2 SVGIG (reference sequence). Trimming removed 3 bases from V and 0 bases from J, with 9 bases in between. The CDR3 DNA is TGTGCCTGGAGACAGACAGGCTCTGGAAACACCATATATTTT. Its translation: CAWRQTGSGNTIYF.

V usage is TRBV29-1 and J usage is TRBJ2-1; no clear D gene. V lost 2 bases, J lost 0 bases, and 5 bases lay in between. In germline, CDR1 is SQVTM, CDR2 ANQGSEA. The length of the CDR3 is 13 residues. CDR3 DNA sequence: TGCAGCGTTGAAAGGAGCTCCTACAATGAGCAGTTCTTC. Amino acids: CSVERSSYNEQFF.

This chain connects TRBV5-6 to TRBJ1-4; weak D call: TRBD1 (6 bases). Germline V gene sequence: CDR1 SGHDT, CDR2 YYEEEE. V lost 4 bases and J lost 5, with 12 bases in between. The length of the CDR3 is 14 residues. CDR3 in amino acids: CASSLGGENEKLFF. CDR3 nucleotides: TGTGCCAGCAGCCTAGGGGGGGAGAATGAAAAACTGTTTTTT.

The chain has TRBV24-1 and TRBJ1-1; 8 bases are a match to TRBD1. J was trimmed by 8 bases and V by 9 bases; bases with no gene match: 7. CDR3 length: 12 amino acids. Germline assignment: CDR1 KGHDR and CDR2 SFDVKD. The CDR3 here is CATATGGREAFF. CDR3 nucleotides: TGTGCCACCGCCACAGGGGGGCGGGAAGCTTTCTTT.

The V call is TRBV9, the J call TRBJ2-1; 9 bases match TRBD2. There are 16 residues in the CDR3. The ends lost 0 bases at V and 3 bases at J; junction bases unmatched: 4. Germline V gene data show CDR1 as SGDLS and CDR2 as YYNGEE. The CDR3 spells CASSVAASGDYNEQFF. CDR3 DNA sequence: TGTGCCAGCAGCGTAGCGGCTAGCGGGGACTACAATGAGCAGTTCTTC. Complete variable domain (other parts from reference TRBV9 and TRBJ2-1): DSGVTQTPKHLITATGQRVTLRCSPRSGDLSVYWYQQSLDQGLQFLIQYYNGEERAKGNILERFSAQQFPDLHSELNLSSLELGDSALYFCASSVAASGDYNEQFFGPGTRLTVL.

This chain links TRBV3-1 (or the pseudogene TRBV3-2) with TRBJ2-7; 8 nucleotides match TRBD2. Trimming removed 4 bases from V and 4 bases from J; junction bases left unmatched: 12. Germline lookup yields CDR1 LGHDT and CDR2 YNNKEL (reference sequence). The CDR3 spans 16 residues. This chain's CDR3 is CASSRTGAGGAYEQYF. CDR3 nucleotides: TGTGCCAGCAGCCGTACCGGTGCCGGGGGGGCTTACGAGCAGTACTTC.

V usage is TRBV7-2 and J usage is TRBJ1-3; possible D gene TRBD1, 5 bases. The CDR3 has 15 residues. Germline CDR1 and CDR2: SGHTA and FQGNSA. The V end lost 5 bases, the J end lost 2 bases, and 13 bases lay between the germline ends. The CDR3 coding sequence is TGTGCCAGCAGCCACTGGGGCCCCCCTGGAAACACCATATATTTT. This sequence encodes CASSHWGPPGNTIYF.

V and J are TRBV2 and TRBJ2-2; 13 nucleotides agree with TRBD2. Trimming took 5 bases from V and 2 from J; bases not matched to a gene: 8. This CDR3 has 18 amino acids. The germline gives CDR1 SNHLY, CDR2 FYNNEI. CDR3 region: CASSSRLAGGPNTGELFF. The CDR3 DNA reads as TGTGCCAGCAGTTCAAGACTAGCGGGGGGTCCTAACACCGGGGAGCTGTTTTTT.

V usage is TRBV4-1 and J usage is TRBJ1-2, with a possible D match to TRBD1 (5 bases). The CDR3 totals 17 residues. The germline V gene encodes CDR1 MGHRA and CDR2 YSYEKL. Trimming removed 0 bases at V and 0 bases at J, with 14 bases between. As DNA, the CDR3 is TGCGCCAGCAGCCAAGATGGAGACAGAGTAGCTAACTATGGCTACACCTTC. Its protein product is CASSQDGDRVANYGYTF.

J is TRBJ2-1 and V is TRBV20-1; D possibly corresponds to TRBD2 (6 bases). This CDR3 spans 14 amino acids. Per germline, CDR1 DFQATT and CDR2 SNEGSKA (reference sequence). V lost 3 bases to trimming and J lost 2 bases, with 11 bases between them. The CDR3 region has the DNA TGCAGTGCTAGTGGCGGGGATACCTACAATGAGCAGTTCTTC. Protein product: CSASGGDTYNEQFF.

The chain has TRBV27 and TRBJ1-5, with no clear D. This CDR3 region has 12 residues. V lost 5 bases to trimming and J lost 7 bases, with 9 bases between them. CDR1 is MNHEY, CDR2 SMNVEV, per germline (reference sequence). Here the CDR3 reads CASSPHSQPQHF. CDR3 nucleotides: TGTGCCAGCAGTCCCCATTCACAGCCCCAGCATTTT.

The chain is built from TRBV13 and TRBJ1-2; D ambiguous. This CDR3 has 14 residues. The V end lost 0 bases, the J end lost 2 bases, and 7 bases lay between the germline ends. Germline V CDR1 and CDR2: PRHDT, FYEKMQ (reference sequence). For the CDR3, the DNA is TGTGCCAGCAGCTTAGGGGAGAGAAACTATGGCTACACCTTC. Its translation is CASSLGERNYGYTF.

The V and J genes are TRBV24-1 and TRBJ2-3; D gene uncertain. This CDR3 region has 15 residues. V gave up 4 bases and J gave up 0 bases, with 10 bases separating them. Germline V CDR1 and CDR2: KGHDR, SFDVKD. The CDR3 DNA reads as TGTGCCACCAGTGACCTAGACGGGAGCACAGATACGCAGTATTTT. It specifies CATSDLDGSTDTQYF.

V is TRBV12-3 or TRBV12-4 and J is TRBJ1-2; D not resolved. The V gene lost 4 bases and the J gene lost 4 bases, with 10 bases spanning the gap. The CDR3 is made up of 13 amino acids. The CDR3 sequence is CASSSTGPYGYTF. CDR3 nucleotide sequence: TGTGCCAGCAGTTCTACGGGTCCCTATGGCTACACCTTC.

The V gene is TRBV2, the J gene TRBJ1-4; TRBD1 might be the D (6 bases). V was clipped by 7 bases and J by 6 bases, with 21 bases between them. The CDR3 has 16 residues. CDR1 and CDR2 (germline): SNHLY, FYNNEI. CDR3 region: CASKPVGGGGYEKLFF. For the CDR3, the DNA is TGTGCCAGCAAACCCGTCGGGGGCGGGGGGTATGAAAAACTGTTTTTT.

The CDR3 sequence: CASSGGQGWTGELFF. In DNA, the CDR3 is TGTGCCAGTAGTGGGGGACAGGGATGGACCGGGGAGCTGTTTTTT. The chain links TRBV19 to TRBJ2-2; TRBD1 agrees at 9 bases. The length of the CDR3 is 15 residues. V was pared by 5 bases and J by 5 bases, with 6 bases of the junction left unmatched. Germline V gene lookup returns CDR1 LNHDA and CDR2 SQIVND (reference sequence).

The chain links TRBV4-2 to TRBJ2-1, with TRBD1 as a possible D gene (5 bases). The V gene lost 4 bases and the J gene lost 4 bases, with 11 bases spanning the gap. The germline gives CDR1 LGHNA, CDR2 YNFKEQ. The CDR3 length is 14 residues. DNA of the CDR3: TGTGCCAGCAGCCCCAATGCAGGGTACAATGAGCAGTTCTTC. Its translation: CASSPNAGYNEQFF.

The CDR3 coding sequence is TGTGCCAGCAGCTTGGGTACAGTCTCTGGAAACACCATATATTTT. Protein sequence: CASSLGTVSGNTIYF. V gene TRBV5-6 combines with J gene TRBJ1-3; D is ambiguous. Germline CDR1 reads SGHDT; CDR2 reads YYEEEE. With 0 bases removed from V and 0 bases from J, the gap between germline ends came to 7 bases. The length of the CDR3 is 15 residues.

V gene TRBV15 combines with J gene TRBJ1-4, with 7 positions matching TRBD1. After removal of 3 bases from V and 8 bases from J, the junction contained 6 bases not matched to a gene. The CDR3 has 14 residues. Germline V gene data show CDR1 as LNHNV and CDR2 as YYDKDF (reference sequence). CDR3 protein: CATSSDRVGEKLFF. The CDR3 nucleotides read TGTGCCACCAGCAGCGACAGGGTAGGAGAAAAACTGTTTTTT.

The V call is TRBV10-3, the J call TRBJ1-4, with D perhaps matching TRBD1 (6 bases). Trimming took 2 bases from V and 2 from J, leaving 6 bases between them. Germline V lookup: CDR1 ENHRY, CDR2 SYGVKD. The CDR3 runs to 14 residues. CDR3 region: CAISETGTNEKLFF. CDR3 in DNA: TGTGCCATCAGTGAGACAGGGACTAATGAAAAACTGTTTTTT.

The chain has TRBV4-2 and TRBJ1-1; D is undetermined. The ends were cut back, 0 bases at V and 9 bases at J, with 11 bases in the middle. The CDR3 spans 13 residues. Germline-derived CDR1 and CDR2 are LGHNA and YNFKEQ. CDR3: CASSQDRIAKAFF. In DNA form, the CDR3 reads TGTGCCAGCAGCCAAGATCGTATAGCGAAAGCTTTCTTT.